These T cell receptor beta chains were read from a single sample in a study of vaccination effects on CD4 cells after COVID-19. No cognate antigen is known for these TCRs. Repertoires were generated with immunoSEQ multiplex PCR, while TCRdb's copy carries only in-frame clones and drops some. The sample records around 26,000 clones, about four fifths being singletons. The input for sequencing was CD4+ T cells from PBMCs cultured with HCoV-NL63 spike peptides, taken before COVID-19 vaccination. The receptors were sampled from a human donor who had a prior SARS-CoV-2 infection. The CDR3 runs from the conserved cysteine through the conserved F or W. Each record gives: clone size, D gene, J gene, V gene, CDR3 length, CDR3 DNA, CDR3 protein. A D gene is named only where the DNA matches it firmly. Only some rows state a clone size, as once, few, many or a class for expanded clones.

NA | TRBD1 | TRBJ2-5 | TRBV5-1 | 14 | TGCGCCAGCAGCTCACCGGGACAGCAAGAGACCCAGTACTTC | CASSSPGQQETQYF
NA | TRBD2 | TRBJ2-1 | TRBV5-5 | 15 | TGTGCCAGCAGCTTGGGAGCGGGAGGGTACAATGAGCAGTTCTTC | CASSLGAGGYNEQFF
NA | TRBD2 | TRBJ2-7 | TRBV28 | 18 | TGTGCCAGCAGTTTACCGGGCAGGGCCGGGACTAGCGGCTACGAGCAGTACTTC | CASSLPGRAGTSGYEQYF
once | NA | TRBJ2-1 | TRBV11-3 | 16 | TGTGCCAGCAGCAAAGAAGGGGGAGTCTCCTACAATGAGCAGTTCTTC | CASSKEGGVSYNEQFF
NA | NA | TRBJ2-7 | TRBV27 | 15 | TGTGCCAGCAGTTTAGTCCCTAGCGCGAGCTACGAGCAGTACTTC | CASSLVPSASYEQYF
NA | TRBD1 | TRBJ1-2 | TRBV5-4 | 15 | TGTGCCAGCAGCTCCCAGGGGGGAGGGGTCTATGGCTACACCTTC | CASSSQGGGVYGYTF
NA | NA | TRBJ2-3 | TRBV28 | 14 | TGTGCCAGCAGTAACGGCCTGAGCACAGATACGCAGTATTTT | CASSNGLSTDTQYF
few | NA | TRBJ2-3 | TRBV7-3 | 14 | TGTGCCAGCAGCTTAGGTGGCCCCACAGATACGCAGTATTTT | CASSLGGPTDTQYF
NA | NA | TRBJ1-2 | TRBV3-1/TRBV3-2 | 14 | TGTGCCAGCAGCCAAGATTGGTCGGGCTATGGCTACACCTTC | CASSQDWSGYGYTF
once | NA | TRBJ1-6 | TRBV5-1 | 12 | TGCGCCAGCAGCTCAAATAATTCACCCCTCCACTTT | CASSSNNSPLHF
few | NA | TRBJ1-5 | TRBV27 | 15 | TGTGCCAGCAGTGGGGACCCGACGGTAACATGGCCCCAGCATTTT | CASSGDPTVTWPQHF
NA | TRBD2 | TRBJ2-1 | TRBV18 | 16 | TGTGCCAGCTCACCAGTAGCGGGTGGTGTCGACAATGAGCAGTTCTTC | CASSPVAGGVDNEQFF
NA | TRBD2 | TRBJ2-1 | TRBV9 | 17 | TGTGCCAGCAGCCCCCGACTAGCGGGGGCACTTTACAATGAGCAGTTCTTC | CASSPRLAGALYNEQFF
NA | TRBD2 | TRBJ2-7 | TRBV30 | 15 | TGTGCCGGTCGCCGACTAGCGGGAGCTTATTACGAGCAGTACTTC | CAGRRLAGAYYEQYF
NA | TRBD1 | TRBJ1-6 | TRBV30 | 13 | TGTGCCTGGAGTAGACAGGGAGATTCACCCCTCCACTTT | CAWSRQGDSPLHF
NA | NA | TRBJ2-3 | TRBV24-1 | 14 | TGTGCCACCAGTACCCCCCAGGGCACAGATACGCAGTATTTT | CATSTPQGTDTQYF
NA | NA | TRBJ2-1 | TRBV29-1 | 16 | TGCAGCGTTGATGGGACCCGGGACAAGCTTTTATATGAGCAGTTCTTC | CSVDGTRDKLLYEQFF
NA | TRBD2 | TRBJ2-5 | TRBV3-1/TRBV3-2 | 16 | TGTGCCAGCAGCCCAGGGCGGGGGGGCTTTTTAGAGACCCAGTACTTC | CASSPGRGGFLETQYF
NA | NA | TRBJ2-5 | TRBV10-2 | 14 | TGCGCCAGCAGGACGAACAGGGCCGGGGAGACCCAGTACTTC | CASRTNRAGETQYF
NA | NA | TRBJ2-1 | TRBV5-5 | 14 | TGTGCCAGCAGTCGCGGACTAAGCAACAATGAGCAGTTCTTC | CASSRGLSNNEQFF
NA | NA | TRBJ2-1 | TRBV19 | 15 | TGTGCCAGTAGTACCACTAGAGCCACTGTGGATGAGCAGTTCTTC | CASSTTRATVDEQFF
NA | TRBD1 | TRBJ1-1 | TRBV6-6 | 16 | TGTGCCAGCAGTCGAGGGACAGGTTACATGAACACTGAAGCTTTCTTT | CASSRGTGYMNTEAFF
NA | NA | TRBJ2-6 | TRBV19 | 15 | TGTGCCAGTACCCATAGTGGCTCTGGGGCCAACGTCCTGACTTTC | CASTHSGSGANVLTF
few | TRBD1 | TRBJ1-2 | TRBV7-9 | 14 | TGTGCCAGCAGCCGGACAGGGGGCTTCTATGGCTACACCTTC | CASSRTGGFYGYTF
NA | NA | TRBJ2-2 | TRBV5-4 | 15 | TGTGCCAGCAGCCACTCAGGGAAGAACACCGGGGAGCTGTTTTTT | CASSHSGKNTGELFF
NA | NA | TRBJ1-4 | TRBV30 | 16 | TGTGCCTGGAGTGTTACCCGGTTTTCAACTAATGAAAAACTGTTTTTT | CAWSVTRFSTNEKLFF
NA | TRBD1 | TRBJ1-1 | TRBV5-1 | 16 | TGCGCCAGCAGGAAGACAGGGGGTAGGGACGGCACTGAAGCTTTCTTT | CASRKTGGRDGTEAFF
NA | NA | TRBJ1-3 | TRBV5-1 | 15 | TGCGCCAGCAGCTTCGGGGGCTCCGAGGGAAACACCATATATTTT | CASSFGGSEGNTIYF
few | NA | TRBJ1-1 | TRBV5-1 | 14 | TGCGCCAGCAGCTTTGGCGGCCTGGGCACTGAAGCTTTCTTT | CASSFGGLGTEAFF
NA | NA | TRBJ1-1 | TRBV11-2 | 17 | TGTGCCAGCAGCACGCCCGCCGGGCTACCCGGGGGCACTGAAGCTTTCTTT | CASSTPAGLPGGTEAFF
NA | NA | TRBJ1-5 | TRBV15 | 15 | TGTGCCACCAGCAGGCCCAGGACAGAAAATCAGCCCCAGCATTTT | CATSRPRTENQPQHF
once | NA | TRBJ1-1 | TRBV2 | 16 | TGTGCCAGCAGTGAAGAGGGAGGGAGGTTTTTTACTGAAGCTTTCTTT | CASSEEGGRFFTEAFF
NA | NA | TRBJ2-3 | TRBV7-2 | 13 | TGTGCCAGCACGGTACCTAGCACAGATACGCAGTATTTT | CASTVPSTDTQYF
few | NA | TRBJ2-3 | TRBV2 | 15 | TGTGCCAGCAGTGTAGGTCAGGGAGGCACAGATACGCAGTATTTT | CASSVGQGGTDTQYF
NA | TRBD1 | TRBJ2-2 | TRBV5-1 | 15 | TGCGCCAGCAGGTGGGGTACAGGGGGCACCGGGGAGCTGTTTTTT | CASRWGTGGTGELFF
NA | NA | TRBJ2-7 | TRBV6-4 | 14 | TGTGCCAGCAGTGTCCACCCGGCAGGACACGAGCAGTACTTC | CASSVHPAGHEQYF
NA | TRBD1 | TRBJ2-1 | TRBV7-3 | 14 | TGTGCCAGCAGCCCGTCCCGGGACAGGGGCGAGCAGTTCTTC | CASSPSRDRGEQFF
NA | TRBD2 | TRBJ2-5 | TRBV5-1 | 18 | TGCGCCAGCAGCAAGGGACTAGCGGGGGGCTTGGGACAAGAGACCCAGTACTTC | CASSKGLAGGLGQETQYF
NA | NA | TRBJ1-4 | TRBV19 | 15 | TGTGCCAGTAGTAGAACAGGGCAGAGAGATGAAAAACTGTTTTTT | CASSRTGQRDEKLFF
NA | TRBD2 | TRBJ2-5 | TRBV7-3 | 15 | TGTGCCAGCAGCTGGACTAGCGGGGTGGGGGAGACCCAGTACTTC | CASSWTSGVGETQYF
NA | NA | TRBJ1-2 | TRBV9 | 13 | TGTGCCAGCAGCCGAACAGAGACCTATGGCTACACCTTC | CASSRTETYGYTF
NA | NA | TRBJ2-5 | TRBV21-1 | 16 | TGTGCCAGCAGGAAAGGGGCAGGGGGACTCCAAGAGACCCAGTACTTC | CASRKGAGGLQETQYF
once | NA | TRBJ2-7 | TRBV11-3 | 11 | TGTGCCAGCAGCTCGCGGGGCGAGCAGTACTTC | CASSSRGEQYF
NA | NA | TRBJ2-5 | TRBV2 | 12 | TGTGCCAGTATTGGGGTTCAAGAGACCCAGTACTTC | CASIGVQETQYF
NA | NA | TRBJ2-7 | TRBV30 | 16 | TGTGCCTGGAGTGTAACGGGGTGGGCTGGACCGTACGAGCAGTACTTC | CAWSVTGWAGPYEQYF
few | TRBD1 | TRBJ2-7 | TRBV5-4 | 14 | TGTGCCAGCAGCTACCCAGGGGGCGCCTACGAGCAGTACTTC | CASSYPGGAYEQYF
once | TRBD2 | TRBJ2-7 | TRBV12-5 | 19 | TGTGCTAGTGGTTTGGTGGTTAAGGGCCCGCGGGGGGCGCACTACGAGCAGTACTTC | CASGLVVKGPRGAHYEQYF
NA | NA | TRBJ1-1 | TRBV9 | 17 | TGTGCCAGCAGCCCACAGAATGGTGACAGATCGAACACTGAAGCTTTCTTT | CASSPQNGDRSNTEAFF
NA | TRBD1 | TRBJ2-7 | TRBV28 | 15 | TGTGCCAGCAGCCCGATGGGACAGGGGGCGAACGAGCAGTACTTC | CASSPMGQGANEQYF
NA | NA | TRBJ2-2 | TRBV11-3 | 12 | TGTGCCAGCAGCTTTCTCGGTGGGGAGCTGTTTTTT | CASSFLGGELFF